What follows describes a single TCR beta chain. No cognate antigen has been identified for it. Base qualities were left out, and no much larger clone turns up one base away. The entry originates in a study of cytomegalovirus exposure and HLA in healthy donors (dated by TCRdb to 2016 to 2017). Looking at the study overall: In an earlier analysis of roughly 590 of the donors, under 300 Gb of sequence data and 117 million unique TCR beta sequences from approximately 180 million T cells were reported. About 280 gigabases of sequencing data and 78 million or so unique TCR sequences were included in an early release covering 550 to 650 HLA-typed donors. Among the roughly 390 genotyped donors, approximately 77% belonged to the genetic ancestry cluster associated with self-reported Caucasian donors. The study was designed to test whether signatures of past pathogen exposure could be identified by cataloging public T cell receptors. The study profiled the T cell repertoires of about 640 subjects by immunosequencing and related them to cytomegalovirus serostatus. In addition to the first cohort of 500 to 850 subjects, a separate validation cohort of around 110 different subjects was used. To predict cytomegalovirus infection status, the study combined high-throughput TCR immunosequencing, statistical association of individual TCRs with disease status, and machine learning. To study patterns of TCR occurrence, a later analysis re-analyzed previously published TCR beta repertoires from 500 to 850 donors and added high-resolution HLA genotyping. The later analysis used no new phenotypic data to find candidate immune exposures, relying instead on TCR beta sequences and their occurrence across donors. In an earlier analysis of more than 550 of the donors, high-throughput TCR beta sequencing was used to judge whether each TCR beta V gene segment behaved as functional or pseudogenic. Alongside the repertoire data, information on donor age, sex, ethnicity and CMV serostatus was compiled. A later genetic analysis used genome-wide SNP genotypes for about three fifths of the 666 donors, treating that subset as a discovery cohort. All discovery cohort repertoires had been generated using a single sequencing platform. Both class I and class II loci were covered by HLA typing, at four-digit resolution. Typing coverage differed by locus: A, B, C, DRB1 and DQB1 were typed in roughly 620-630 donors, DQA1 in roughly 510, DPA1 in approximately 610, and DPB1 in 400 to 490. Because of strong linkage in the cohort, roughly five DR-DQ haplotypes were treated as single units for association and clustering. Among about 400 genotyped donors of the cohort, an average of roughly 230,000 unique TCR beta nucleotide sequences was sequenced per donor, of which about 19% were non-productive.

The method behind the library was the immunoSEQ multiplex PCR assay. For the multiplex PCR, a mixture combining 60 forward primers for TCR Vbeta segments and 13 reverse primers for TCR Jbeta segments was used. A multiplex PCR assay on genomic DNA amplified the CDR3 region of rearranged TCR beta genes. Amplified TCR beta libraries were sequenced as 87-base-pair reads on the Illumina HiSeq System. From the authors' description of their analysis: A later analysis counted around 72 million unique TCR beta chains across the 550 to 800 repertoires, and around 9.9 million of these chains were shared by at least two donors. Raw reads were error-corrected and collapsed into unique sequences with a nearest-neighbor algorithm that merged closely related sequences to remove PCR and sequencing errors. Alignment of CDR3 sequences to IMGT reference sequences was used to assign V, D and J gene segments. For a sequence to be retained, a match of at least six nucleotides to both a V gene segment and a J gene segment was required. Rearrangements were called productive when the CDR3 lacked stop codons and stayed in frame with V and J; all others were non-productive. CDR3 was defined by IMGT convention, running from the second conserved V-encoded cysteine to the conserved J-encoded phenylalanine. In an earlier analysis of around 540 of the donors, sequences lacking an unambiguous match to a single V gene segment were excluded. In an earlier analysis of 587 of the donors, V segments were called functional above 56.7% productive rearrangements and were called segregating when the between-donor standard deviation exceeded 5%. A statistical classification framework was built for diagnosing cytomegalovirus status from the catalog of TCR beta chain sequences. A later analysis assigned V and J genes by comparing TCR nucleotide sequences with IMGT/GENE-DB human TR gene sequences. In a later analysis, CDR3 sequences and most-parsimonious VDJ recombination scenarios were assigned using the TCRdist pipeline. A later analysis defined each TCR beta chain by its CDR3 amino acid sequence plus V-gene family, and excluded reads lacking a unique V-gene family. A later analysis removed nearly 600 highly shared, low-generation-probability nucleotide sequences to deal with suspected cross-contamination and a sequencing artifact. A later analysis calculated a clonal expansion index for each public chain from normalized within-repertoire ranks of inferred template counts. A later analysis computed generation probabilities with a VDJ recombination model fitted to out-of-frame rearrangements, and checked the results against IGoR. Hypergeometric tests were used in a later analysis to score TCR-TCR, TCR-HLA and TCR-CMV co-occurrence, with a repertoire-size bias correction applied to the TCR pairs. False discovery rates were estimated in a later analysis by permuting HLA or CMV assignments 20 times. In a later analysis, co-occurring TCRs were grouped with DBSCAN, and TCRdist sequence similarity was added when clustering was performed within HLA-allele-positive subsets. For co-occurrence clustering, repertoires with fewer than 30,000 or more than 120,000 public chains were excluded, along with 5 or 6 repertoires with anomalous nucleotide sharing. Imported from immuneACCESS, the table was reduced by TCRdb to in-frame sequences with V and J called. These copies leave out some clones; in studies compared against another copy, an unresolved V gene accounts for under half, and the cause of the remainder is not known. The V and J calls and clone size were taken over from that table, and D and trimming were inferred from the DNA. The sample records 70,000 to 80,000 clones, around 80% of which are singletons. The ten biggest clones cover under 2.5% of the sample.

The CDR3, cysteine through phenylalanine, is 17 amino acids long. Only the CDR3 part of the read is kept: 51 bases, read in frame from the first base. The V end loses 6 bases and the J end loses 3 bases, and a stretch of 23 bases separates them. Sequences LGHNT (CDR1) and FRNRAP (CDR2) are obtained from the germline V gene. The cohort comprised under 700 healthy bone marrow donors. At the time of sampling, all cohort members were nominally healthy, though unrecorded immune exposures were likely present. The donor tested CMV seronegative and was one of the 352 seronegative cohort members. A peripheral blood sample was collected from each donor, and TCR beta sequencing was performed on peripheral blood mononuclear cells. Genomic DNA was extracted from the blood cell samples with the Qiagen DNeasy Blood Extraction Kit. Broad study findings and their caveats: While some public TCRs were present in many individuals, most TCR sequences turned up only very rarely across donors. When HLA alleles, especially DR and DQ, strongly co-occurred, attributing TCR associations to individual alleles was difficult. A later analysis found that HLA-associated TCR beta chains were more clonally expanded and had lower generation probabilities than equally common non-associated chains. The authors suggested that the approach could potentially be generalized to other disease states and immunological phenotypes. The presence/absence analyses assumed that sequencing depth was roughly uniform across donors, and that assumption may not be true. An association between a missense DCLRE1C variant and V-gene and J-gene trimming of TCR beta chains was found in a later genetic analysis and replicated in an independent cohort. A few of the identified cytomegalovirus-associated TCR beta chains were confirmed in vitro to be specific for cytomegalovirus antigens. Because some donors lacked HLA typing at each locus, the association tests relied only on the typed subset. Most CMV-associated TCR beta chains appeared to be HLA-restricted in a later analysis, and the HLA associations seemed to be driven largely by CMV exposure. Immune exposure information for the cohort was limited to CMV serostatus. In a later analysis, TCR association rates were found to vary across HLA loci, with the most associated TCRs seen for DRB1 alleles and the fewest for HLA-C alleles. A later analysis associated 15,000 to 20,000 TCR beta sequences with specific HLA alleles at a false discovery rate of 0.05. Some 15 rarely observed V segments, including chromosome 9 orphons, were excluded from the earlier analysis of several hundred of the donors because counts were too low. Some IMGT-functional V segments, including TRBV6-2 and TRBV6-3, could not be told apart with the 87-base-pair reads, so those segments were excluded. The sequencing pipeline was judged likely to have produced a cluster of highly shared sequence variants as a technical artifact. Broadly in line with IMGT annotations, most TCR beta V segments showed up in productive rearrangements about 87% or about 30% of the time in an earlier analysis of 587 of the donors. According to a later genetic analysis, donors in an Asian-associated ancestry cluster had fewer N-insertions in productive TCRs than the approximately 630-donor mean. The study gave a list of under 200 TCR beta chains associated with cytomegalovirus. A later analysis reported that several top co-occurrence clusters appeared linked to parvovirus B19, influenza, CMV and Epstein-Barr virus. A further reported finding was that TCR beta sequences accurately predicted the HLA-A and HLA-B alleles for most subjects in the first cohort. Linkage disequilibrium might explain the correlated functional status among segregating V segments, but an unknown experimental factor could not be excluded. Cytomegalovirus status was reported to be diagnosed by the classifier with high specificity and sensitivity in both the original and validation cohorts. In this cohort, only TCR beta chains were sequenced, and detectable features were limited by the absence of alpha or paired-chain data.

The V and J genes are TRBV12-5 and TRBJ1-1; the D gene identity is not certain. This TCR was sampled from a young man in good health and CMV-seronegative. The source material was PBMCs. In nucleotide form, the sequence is TGTGCTAGTGGCTCAACCGGACGGGGAATTTTTTACACTGAAGCTTTCTTT. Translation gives CASGSTGRGIFYTEAFF.